Described below is a single TCR beta chain sequence and its context. Time point defined: newly diagnosed GD, antithyroid drugs for less than 3 months. Preparation of the TCR library used RNA extracted from PBMCs. The sample belongs to a study of regulatory T cells in long-lasting Graves disease. Looked up from germline, CDR1 is SGHVS and CDR2 is FNYEAQ. J gave up 0 bases and V 5 bases, and 10 bases lay outside the gene matches. The CDR3 runs to 18 residues. CDR3-region Arm-PCR and iRepertoire HTBI primers produced the TCR beta libraries. TCRdb itself ran the multiplex PCR reads through MiXCR, one entry per CDR3 protein. In the table there are 500,000 or so distinct CDR3 sequences, around 15% of which are singletons. This sample also belongs to another study, concerning T cells in Graves' hyperthyroidism and ophthalmopathy. Per that study: HTBI primers were employed in a first-round RT-PCR of the TCR CDR3.

The rearrangement uses TRBV7-6 and TRBJ1-6; 7 positions match TRBD1. The specimen was peripheral blood mononuclear cells (PBMCs), collected at new diagnosis, from a patient treated with antithyroid drugs. The sequence derives from a woman aged 35-65 years with Graves disease. The CDR3 loop reads CASSLDRPRSSYNSPLHF. The DNA for the CDR3 is TGTGCCAGCAGCCTGGACAGGCCGAGGAGCTCCTATAATTCACCCCTCCACTTT.